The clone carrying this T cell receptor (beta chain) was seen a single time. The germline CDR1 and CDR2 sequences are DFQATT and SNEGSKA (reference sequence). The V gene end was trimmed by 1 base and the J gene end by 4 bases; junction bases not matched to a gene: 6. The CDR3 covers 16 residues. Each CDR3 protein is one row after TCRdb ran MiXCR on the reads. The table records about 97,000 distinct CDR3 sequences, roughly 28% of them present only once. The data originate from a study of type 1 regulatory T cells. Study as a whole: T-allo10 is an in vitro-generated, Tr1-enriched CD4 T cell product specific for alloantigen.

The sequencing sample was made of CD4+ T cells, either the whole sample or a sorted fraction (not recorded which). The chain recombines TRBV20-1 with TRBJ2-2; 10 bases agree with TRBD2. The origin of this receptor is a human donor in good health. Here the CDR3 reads CSARGRSGRATGELFF. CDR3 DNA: TGCAGTGCTAGAGGCCGGAGCGGGAGGGCCACCGGGGAGCTGTTTTTT.